What follows are 18 T cell receptor beta chains derived from one specimen sequenced in a study of identical twins. Using its own MiXCR run on the 5' RACE reads, TCRdb lists one record per CDR3 protein. The data show 500,000 to 550,000 distinct CDR3 sequences, about a fifth seen once. These data were also reused for a study on yellow fever vaccine responses in identical twins.

The sample taken for sequencing was CD4+ T cells sorted from blood. Receptors originate from a woman between 18 and 29 years old in good health.

With regard to this clonotype: One junction end disagrees with the germline gene, perhaps due to a read error. The gene calls are TRBV15 and TRBJ2-3; no definite D call. The CDR3 sequence is 8 residues long. The germline V gene has CDR1 LNHNV and CDR2 YYDKDF (reference sequence). DNA for the CDR3: TGTGCCACCAGCATCCTTCGTTTT. Encoded protein: CATSILRF.

V and J are TRBV20-1 and TRBJ2-3; D possibly corresponds to TRBD1 (5 bases). This CDR3 is 15 amino acids long. Germline V gene data show CDR1 as DFQATT and CDR2 as SNEGSKA (reference sequence). V lost 0 bases and J 0 bases, leaving 10 bases between the germline ends. The chain's CDR3 is CSARDSRTSTDTQYF. The CDR3 bases are TGCAGTGCTAGAGATTCCCGGACAAGCACAGATACGCAGTATTTT.

This clonotype appeared many times. The rearrangement uses TRBV5-5 and TRBJ2-1, with 11 bases fitting TRBD2. Germline V lookup: CDR1 SGHKS, CDR2 YYEKEE (reference sequence). J was trimmed by 0 bases and V by 4 bases; bases with no gene match: 3. The CDR3 extends over 16 amino acids. The CDR3 DNA reads as TGTGCCAGCAGCGTGGGACTAGCGGTCTCCTACAATGAGCAGTTCTTC. The encoded protein is CASSVGLAVSYNEQFF.

The genes are TRBV28 and TRBJ2-4; TRBD2 matches at 11 bases. V lost 10 bases, J lost 8 bases, and 10 bases stayed unmatched. CDR3 length: 14 residues. Germline V gene data show CDR1 as MDHEN and CDR2 as SYDVKM. This chain's CDR3 is CATNLGTSGYIQYF. As DNA, the CDR3 is TGTGCCACCAATTTAGGGACTAGCGGCTACATTCAGTACTTC.

This clonotype was observed a handful of times. J is TRBJ1-4 and V is TRBV2, with TRBD1 matching over 8 bases. In germline, CDR1 is SNHLY, CDR2 FYNNEI. V was pared by 5 bases and J by 4 bases, with 6 bases of the junction left unmatched. The CDR3 covers 15 residues. Written as DNA, the CDR3 is TGTGCCAGCAGTCTAGGACAGGGATTTAATGAAAAACTGTTTTTT. Translating it yields CASSLGQGFNEKLFF.

The gene calls are TRBV12-3 or TRBV12-4 and TRBJ2-2; a possible D gene is TRBD1 (6 bases). CDR3 length: 14 residues. V was shortened by 6 bases and J by 0 bases, with 8 bases between the two germline ends. Here the CDR3 reads CASRTGPNTGELFF. CDR3 coding DNA: TGTGCCAGCAGGACAGGACCGAACACCGGGGAGCTGTTTTTT.

The rearrangement joins TRBV12-3 or TRBV12-4 to TRBJ1-1, with 7 bases aligning to TRBD1. J was trimmed by 0 bases and V by 7 bases; bases with no gene match: 14. The CDR3 length is 17 residues. CDR3 coding DNA: TGTGCCAGCACCCAACAGGGGTCGAAATATATGAACACTGAAGCTTTCTTT. Protein sequence: CASTQQGSKYMNTEAFF.

This chain joins TRBV5-1 and TRBJ2-1; 8 nucleotides agree with TRBD2. CDR3 length equals 16 residues. The junction had 5 bases not matched to a gene; V was cut back by 2 bases and J by 1 base. The germline V gene has CDR1 SGHRS and CDR2 YFSETQ. The CDR3 reads CASSFGGAGSYNEQFF. The CDR3 DNA is TGCGCCAGCAGCTTCGGGGGGGCTGGGTCCTACAATGAGCAGTTCTTC.

The V and J genes are TRBV7-9 and TRBJ1-1, with no clear D. Germline loops: CDR1 SEHNR, CDR2 FQNEAQ (reference sequence). V lost 1 base and J 3 bases, leaving 15 bases between the germline ends. The CDR3 runs 16 residues. Here the CDR3 reads CASSLGDTGFHTEAFF. CDR3 bases: TGTGCCAGCAGCTTAGGGGATACGGGATTCCACACTGAAGCTTTCTTT.

The rearrangement joins TRBV6-2 or TRBV6-3 to TRBJ2-5; D remains ambiguous. V was shortened by 2 bases and J by 1 base, with 8 bases between the two germline ends. Germline V CDR1 and CDR2: MNHEY, SVGEGT. This CDR3 has 14 amino acids. The CDR3 region is CASSYQLIQETQYF. In DNA, the CDR3 is TGTGCCAGCAGTTACCAGCTCATCCAAGAGACCCAGTACTTC.

The table lists this clonotype with a few counts. This chain uses TRBV3-1 with TRBJ2-7, with TRBD1 matching over 7 bases. The CDR3 loop spans 15 amino acids. The ends lost 1 base at V and 3 bases at J; junction bases unmatched: 6. From germline, CDR1 is LGHDT and CDR2 YNNKEL (reference sequence). CDR3 bases: TGTGCCAGCAGCCAAGTCGCGGCAGGGGGCTACGAGCAGTACGTC. Translation gives CASSQVAAGGYEQYV.

The rearrangement joins TRBV4-1 to TRBJ2-1, with D possibly being TRBD2 (5 bases). Germline CDR1 reads MGHRA; CDR2 reads YSYEKL. The CDR3 runs 16 residues. V lost 7 bases and J 7 bases, leaving 23 bases between the germline ends. CDR3 sequence reads: CASTRGPDGMGNEQFF. The CDR3 DNA is TGCGCCAGCACCCGAGGGCCCGACGGGATGGGAAATGAGCAGTTCTTC.

This clonotype was seen a few times. The chain is built from TRBV9 and TRBJ2-2, with D possibly called TRBD1 or TRBD2 (5 bases each). Germline assignment: CDR1 SGDLS and CDR2 YYNGEE. The V end lost 4 bases, the J end lost 4 bases, and 17 bases lay between the germline ends. The CDR3 consists of 16 residues. CDR3 in DNA: TGTGCCAGCAGCTACGGCGGCCCAGGGAGCACCGGGGAGCTGTTTTTT. Encoded protein: CASSYGGPGSTGELFF.

A few counts support this clonotype. The chain carries TRBV10-3 and TRBJ2-2; 7 nucleotides align to TRBD2. CDR1 is ENHRY, CDR2 SYGVKD, per germline. The junction had 4 bases not matched to a gene; V was cut back by 3 bases and J by 0 bases. The CDR3 consists of 16 residues. CDR3 region: CAISDGGVSNTGELFF. The CDR3 nucleotides are TGTGCCATCAGTGATGGGGGGGTATCGAACACCGGGGAGCTGTTTTTT.

In this sample, this clonotype turned up a few times. This chain joins TRBV7-9 and TRBJ2-1, with 9 bases aligning to TRBD1. In germline, CDR1 is SEHNR, CDR2 FQNEAQ (reference sequence). With V trimmed by 4 bases and J by 3 bases, 4 bases remained unmatched. The CDR3 sequence is 15 residues long. The CDR3 region is CASSSPGQGYNEQFF. CDR3 nucleotides: TGTGCCAGCAGCTCTCCGGGACAGGGCTACAATGAGCAGTTCTTC.

Details on this clonotype: One junction end disagrees with the germline gene, perhaps due to a read error. This sequence joins TRBV20-1 and TRBJ1-2; tentative D call: TRBD1 (5 bases). Per germline, CDR1 DFQATT and CDR2 SNEGSKA (reference sequence). The CDR3 extends over 14 amino acids. The CDR3: CSADEIGANCGYTF. CDR3 DNA sequence: TGCAGTGCCGATGAAATCGGGGCTAACTGTGGCTACACCTTC.

V gene TRBV12-3 or TRBV12-4 combines with J gene TRBJ2-1, with 8 nucleotides matching TRBD2. The CDR3 contains 16 residues. The V segment lost 6 bases and the J segment 6 bases; nucleotides outside the gene matches: 13. The CDR3 DNA is TGTGCCAGCAGCTTCAGCGGGAGCTCGTTAGGCAATGAGCAGTTCTTC. Protein sequence: CASSFSGSSLGNEQFF.

The chain couples TRBV10-3 to TRBJ2-7; D unresolved. The V gene lost 4 bases and the J gene lost 5 bases, with 6 bases spanning the gap. CDR3 size: 11 residues. The germline V gene has CDR1 ENHRY and CDR2 SYGVKD. This CDR3 reads CAISVGHEQYF. In DNA, the CDR3 is TGTGCCATCAGTGTCGGGCACGAGCAGTACTTC.